Presented here are 10 T cell receptor beta chains from one specimen sequenced in a study of molecular identifiers for immune sequencing clone quantification. From the PCR reads, TCRdb called clonotypes with MiXCR, one entry per CDR3 protein. The sample lists tens of thousands of distinct CDR3 sequences, 20% to 25% occurring once. Source material: naive CD8+ T cells from blood, with Jurkat cell RNA spiked in. Subset in this sample: FACS-sorted CD8+CD4-CCR7+CD45RA+ naive T cells. These receptors were collected from a human donor in good health. Some libraries in this study had Jurkat cell RNA spiked in.

Points on this clonotype: This could be a read error, since a much larger clone is one nucleotide away. The genes are TRBV29-1 and TRBJ2-7; 11 nucleotides line up with TRBD1. Germline lookup yields CDR1 SQVTM and CDR2 ANQGSEA. The length of the CDR3 is 15 residues. CDR3 nucleotides: TGCAGCGTTGGTTCTCGGACAGGGGGCCTCTACGAGCAGAACTTC. It codes for CSVGSRTGGLYEQNF.

On this clonotype: Being one base from a much bigger clone, this may be a read error. V and J are TRBV29-1 and TRBJ2-1; TRBD2 aligns across 10 bases. This CDR3 spans 15 amino acids. Germline V gene lookup returns CDR1 SQVTM and CDR2 ANQGSEA. V lost 8 bases and J lost 5; bases outside the gene matches: 12. The CDR3 DNA sequence: TGCAGCTCGCACTCCGGGACTAGCGATCACAATGAGCAGTTCTTC. This gives the protein CSSHSGTSDHNEQFF.

This clonotype was seen once. A much bigger clone sits one base away, suggesting this may be a read error. The V gene is TRBV6-5, the J gene TRBJ2-5; D call uncertain. V shed 2 bases and J shed 1 base, with 5 bases lying between them. Germline V gene sequence: CDR1 MNHEY, CDR2 SVGAGI. The CDR3 consists of 13 residues. The CDR3 spells CASSYAPQETQYF. The DNA for the CDR3 is TGTGCCAGCAGTTACGCACCCCAAGAGACCCAGTACTTC.

This clonotype was seen at least ten times. The chain links TRBV5-4 to TRBJ2-7; D might be TRBD2 (6 bases). V lost 2 bases to trimming and J lost 4 bases, with 16 bases between them. The CDR3 is made up of 15 amino acids. Germline values: CDR1 SGHNT, CDR2 YYREEE (reference sequence). CDR3 sequence reads: CASSFGSGLGYEQYF. In nucleotides, the CDR3 is TGTGCCAGCAGCTTCGGTAGCGGATTGGGATACGAGCAGTACTTC.

In this sample, this clonotype turned up many times. The V call is TRBV12-3 or TRBV12-4, the J call TRBJ2-3; no reliable D call. This CDR3 comprises 17 residues. V gave up 1 base and J gave up 0 bases, with 14 bases separating them. CDR3 protein: CASSLGSPYYSTDTQYF. CDR3 sequence (DNA): TGTGCCAGCAGTTTAGGGAGTCCCTATTATAGCACAGATACGCAGTATTTT.

This sequence joins TRBV10-3 and TRBJ2-3; 12 bases line up with TRBD2. Germline CDR1 ENHRY, CDR2 SYGVKD. Trimming cost V 10 bases and J 4 bases; bases outside gene matches: 9. The CDR3 is 15 residues long. The CDR3 DNA is TGTGCCACCTTTACTAGCGGGGGGTTGGCAGATACGCAGTATTTT. It translates to CATFTSGGLADTQYF.

V and J are TRBV7-9 and TRBJ1-1; D call uncertain. V lost 4 bases and J 3 bases, leaving 12 bases between the germline ends. This CDR3 region has 14 residues. CDR1 SEHNR and CDR2 FQNEAQ come from the germline V gene (reference sequence). The CDR3 is CASSWAGGHTEAFF. The CDR3 coding sequence is TGTGCCAGCAGCTGGGCAGGAGGGCACACTGAAGCTTTCTTT.

A note on this clonotype: The germline gene is not matched at one end of the junction; a read error may be the cause. The chain couples TRBV24-1 to TRBJ2-3; 10 nucleotides match TRBD2. The germline V gene has CDR1 KGHDR and CDR2 SFDVKD. The CDR3 runs to 15 residues. The CDR3 spells CATSNSGRYTGTQYF. In DNA, the CDR3 is TGTGCCACCAGTAATAGCGGGAGGTACACAGGTACGCAGTATTTT.

The rearrangement uses TRBV20-1 and TRBJ1-1; 7 nucleotides match TRBD1. Germline assignment: CDR1 DFQATT and CDR2 SNEGSKA (reference sequence). The V and J ends lost 6 bases and 2 bases, in that order; junction bases with no gene match: 3. CDR3 size: 12 residues. As DNA, the CDR3 is TGCAGTGCCCGACAGGGAAACACTGAAGCTTTCTTT. It is translated as CSARQGNTEAFF.

At least ten counts were recorded for this clonotype. This chain uses TRBV6-2 or TRBV6-3 with TRBJ1-1; D is unresolved. Trimming pared 2 bases from V and 2 bases from J, leaving 9 bases between. This CDR3 region has 14 residues. Germline V gene data show CDR1 as MNHEY and CDR2 as SVGEGT. DNA of the CDR3: TGTGCCAGCAGTTACCGCGAGGTCAACACTGAAGCTTTCTTT. Its protein product is CASSYREVNTEAFF.